Listed below are T cell receptor beta chains from one sample, sequenced in a study of OX40 agonist ivuxolimab in advanced cancers. This table comes from immunoSEQ multiplex PCR, and its TCRdb copy is limited to in-frame clones, with some not included. This table has 75,000 to 90,000 clones, approximately 90% appearing once. The specimen comprised CD4+ or CD8+ T cells sorted from blood, sampled in a trial of the OX40 agonist ivuxolimab. These receptors originate from an adult with an advanced solid tumor such as melanoma, head and neck, liver or kidney cancer. CDR3s include the opening cysteine and the closing phenylalanine or tryptophan. The D gene is left open where the match is weak. Clone size, where shown, is once, few, many, or a class for clones that have expanded.

CDR3aa: CASSRGGTSINEQFF
CDR3nt: TGTGCCAGCAGCAGAGGGGGGACTTCGATCAATGAGCAGTTCTTC
abundance: few
v_gene: TRBV11-1
d_gene: .
j_gene: TRBJ2-1

CDR3aa: CASSLQGADTQYF
CDR3nt: TGTGCCAGCAGCTTGCAGGGAGCGGATACGCAGTATTTT
abundance: .
v_gene: TRBV5-4
d_gene: .
j_gene: TRBJ2-3

CDR3aa: CASSHLGPRDVANYGYTF
CDR3nt: TGTGCCAGCAGCCACCTTGGACCGCGCGATGTGGCTAACTATGGCTACACCTTC
abundance: once
v_gene: TRBV27
d_gene: .
j_gene: TRBJ1-2

CDR3aa: CATSRGFDEKLFF
CDR3nt: TGTGCCACGTCTAGAGGGTTTGATGAAAAACTGTTTTTT
abundance: once
v_gene: TRBV5-8
d_gene: .
j_gene: TRBJ1-4

CDR3aa: CASSFYGTGGELFF
CDR3nt: TGTGCTAGCAGCTTTTACGGGACGGGCGGGGAGCTGTTTTTT
abundance: once
v_gene: TRBV7-7
d_gene: .
j_gene: TRBJ2-2

CDR3aa: CASSWGQGGTEAFF
CDR3nt: TGTGCCAGCAGCTGGGGACAGGGTGGCACTGAAGCTTTCTTT
abundance: .
v_gene: TRBV11-2
d_gene: TRBD1
j_gene: TRBJ1-1

CDR3aa: CASSLSLNYGYTF
CDR3nt: TGTGCCAGCAGTTTGTCCCTGAACTATGGCTACACCTTC
abundance: .
v_gene: TRBV2
d_gene: .
j_gene: TRBJ1-2

CDR3aa: CATSSGDRSYEQYF
CDR3nt: TGTGCCACCAGCAGTGGGGACAGGAGCTACGAGCAGTACTTC
abundance: .
v_gene: TRBV15
d_gene: TRBD1
j_gene: TRBJ2-7

CDR3aa: CASSNRYTEAFF
CDR3nt: TGTGCCAGTAGCAACAGATACACTGAAGCTTTCTTT
abundance: .
v_gene: TRBV19
d_gene: .
j_gene: TRBJ1-1

CDR3aa: CASSLDSSTGQYF
CDR3nt: TGTGCCAGCAGCCTCGACTCGAGCACAGGGCAGTACTTC
abundance: few
v_gene: TRBV7-9
d_gene: .
j_gene: TRBJ2-7

CDR3aa: CAISPRTTYEQYF
CDR3nt: TGTGCCATCAGTCCCCGAACTACCTACGAGCAGTACTTC
abundance: .
v_gene: TRBV10-3
d_gene: .
j_gene: TRBJ2-7

CDR3aa: CASSVGVVNEQFF
CDR3nt: TGTGCCAGCAGCGTGGGGGTGGTTAATGAGCAGTTCTTC
abundance: .
v_gene: TRBV9
d_gene: .
j_gene: TRBJ2-1

CDR3aa: CASRQGRGERYGYTF
CDR3nt: TGCGCCAGCAGACAGGGGAGGGGTGAAAGGTATGGCTACACCTTC
abundance: .
v_gene: TRBV4-1
d_gene: TRBD1
j_gene: TRBJ1-2

CDR3aa: CSVVGNNEQFF
CDR3nt: TGCAGCGTTGTCGGGAACAATGAGCAGTTCTTC
abundance: .
v_gene: TRBV29-1
d_gene: .
j_gene: TRBJ2-1

CDR3aa: CASSRSASNSPSSYEQYF
CDR3nt: TGTGCCAGCAGCAGATCCGCCTCTAACAGCCCTTCTTCCTACGAGCAGTACTTC
abundance: .
v_gene: TRBV7-9
d_gene: .
j_gene: TRBJ2-7

CDR3aa: CASSQEVGSGSWNEQFF
CDR3nt: TGTGCCAGCAGCCAAGAGGTAGGAAGCGGGAGCTGGAATGAGCAGTTCTTC
abundance: .
v_gene: TRBV4-2
d_gene: TRBD2
j_gene: TRBJ2-1

CDR3aa: CASISGTSHNEQFF
CDR3nt: TGTGCCAGCATCTCCGGGACATCACACAATGAGCAGTTCTTC
abundance: once
v_gene: TRBV28
d_gene: .
j_gene: TRBJ2-1

CDR3aa: CASSQESGRDSTDTQYF
CDR3nt: TGTGCCAGCAGCCAAGAAAGCGGCAGAGATAGCACAGATACGCAGTATTTT
abundance: .
v_gene: TRBV4-2
d_gene: .
j_gene: TRBJ2-3

CDR3aa: CASSPPLGQGAEAFF
CDR3nt: TGTGCCAGCTCACCGCCACTGGGACAGGGGGCTGAAGCTTTCTTT
abundance: .
v_gene: TRBV18
d_gene: TRBD1
j_gene: TRBJ1-1

CDR3aa: CATSLGLAMDTQYF
CDR3nt: TGTGCCACCAGCCTAGGACTAGCCATGGATACGCAGTATTTT
abundance: .
v_gene: TRBV15
d_gene: TRBD2
j_gene: TRBJ2-3

CDR3aa: CASSSTVTSTIYF
CDR3nt: TGTGCCAGCAGTTCTACCGTGACAAGCACCATATATTTT
abundance: .
v_gene: TRBV6-5
d_gene: .
j_gene: TRBJ1-3

CDR3aa: CAWSGGTGKGNEQFF
CDR3nt: TGTGCCTGGAGTGGAGGGACAGGGAAAGGGAATGAGCAGTTCTTC
abundance: few
v_gene: TRBV30
d_gene: TRBD1
j_gene: TRBJ2-1

CDR3aa: CASSKKGGSGQNEQFF
CDR3nt: TGTGCCAGCAGTAAAAAAGGAGGTAGCGGTCAGAATGAGCAGTTCTTC
abundance: .
v_gene: TRBV6-6
d_gene: .
j_gene: TRBJ2-1

CDR3aa: CASSLELGRGEEQYF
CDR3nt: TGTGCCAGCAGCTTAGAATTGGGCAGGGGTGAAGAGCAGTACTTC
abundance: .
v_gene: TRBV7-9
d_gene: .
j_gene: TRBJ2-7

CDR3aa: CASSEIQGQRGYTF
CDR3nt: TGTGCCAGCAGTGAAATTCAGGGGCAGCGAGGCTACACCTTC
abundance: .
v_gene: TRBV2
d_gene: .
j_gene: TRBJ1-2

CDR3aa: CASSFAGEDYGYTF
CDR3nt: TGCGCCAGCAGCTTCGCAGGGGAAGACTATGGCTACACCTTC
abundance: .
v_gene: TRBV5-1
d_gene: .
j_gene: TRBJ1-2

CDR3aa: CASSVQGLAPDTQYF
CDR3nt: TGTGCCAGCAGCGTACAAGGACTAGCGCCAGATACGCAGTATTTT
abundance: .
v_gene: TRBV9
d_gene: TRBD2
j_gene: TRBJ2-3

CDR3aa: CASSPTPASGAYEQYF
CDR3nt: TGCGCCAGCAGCCCCACCCCAGCTAGCGGGGCTTACGAGCAGTACTTC
abundance: .
v_gene: TRBV5-1
d_gene: TRBD2
j_gene: TRBJ2-7

CDR3aa: CASSLGSRTANQPQHF
CDR3nt: TGTGCCAGCAGCTTGGGATCCCGGACAGCGAATCAGCCCCAGCATTTT
abundance: .
v_gene: TRBV5-8
d_gene: .
j_gene: TRBJ1-5

CDR3aa: CASSLGGPLNEKLFF
CDR3nt: TGCGCCAGCAGCCTGGGAGGCCCGCTTAATGAAAAACTGTTTTTT
abundance: .
v_gene: TRBV4-1
d_gene: .
j_gene: TRBJ1-4

CDR3aa: CASSLVRAEGAFF
CDR3nt: TGTGCCAGCAGCTTGGTCAGGGCCGAGGGGGCTTTCTTT
abundance: .
v_gene: TRBV5-6
d_gene: .
j_gene: TRBJ1-1

CDR3aa: CASSPSFSEGTDTQYF
CDR3nt: TGCGCCAGCAGCCCTTCTTTTTCGGAGGGCACAGATACGCAGTATTTT
abundance: once
v_gene: TRBV10-1
d_gene: .
j_gene: TRBJ2-3

CDR3aa: CASSPQGGGQPQHF
CDR3nt: TGTGCCAGTAGCCCCCAGGGCGGAGGTCAGCCCCAGCATTTT
abundance: .
v_gene: TRBV19
d_gene: .
j_gene: TRBJ1-5

CDR3aa: CASSPPGSNSPLHF
CDR3nt: TGTGCCAGCAGCCCACCAGGGTCGAATTCACCCCTCCACTTT
abundance: .
v_gene: TRBV5-4
d_gene: .
j_gene: TRBJ1-6

CDR3aa: CAWSGQTLSSGLAGFRYNEQFF
CDR3nt: TGTGCCTGGAGTGGTCAAACGTTGAGTTCAGGACTAGCGGGATTCCGATACAATGAGCAGTTCTTC
abundance: .
v_gene: TRBV30
d_gene: TRBD2
j_gene: TRBJ2-1

CDR3aa: CASSFQGNPGNTIYF
CDR3nt: TGTGCCAGCAGCTTTCAGGGAAATCCTGGAAACACCATATATTTT
abundance: .
v_gene: TRBV7-2
d_gene: .
j_gene: TRBJ1-3

CDR3aa: CASSPWAGPQNIQYF
CDR3nt: TGTGCCAGTAGTCCCTGGGCCGGGCCCCAAAACATTCAGTACTTC
abundance: .
v_gene: TRBV19
d_gene: .
j_gene: TRBJ2-4

CDR3aa: CASSVQDGSYEQYF
CDR3nt: TGTGCCAGCAGCGTACAAGACGGGTCCTACGAGCAGTACTTC
abundance: once
v_gene: TRBV9
d_gene: .
j_gene: TRBJ2-7

CDR3aa: CASRAGTAGNTIYF
CDR3nt: TGTGCCAGCAGGGCCGGGACAGCTGGAAACACCATATATTTT
abundance: .
v_gene: TRBV28
d_gene: TRBD1
j_gene: TRBJ1-3

CDR3aa: CASSQDRSPTDTQYF
CDR3nt: TGTGCCAGCAGCCAAGATCGGTCACCCACAGATACGCAGTATTTT
abundance: .
v_gene: TRBV4-2
d_gene: .
j_gene: TRBJ2-3

CDR3aa: CASSSNEQYF
CDR3nt: TGTGCCAGCAGTAGTAACGAGCAGTACTTC
abundance: .
v_gene: TRBV28
d_gene: .
j_gene: TRBJ2-7